This T cell receptor (beta chain) is from a study of T cells in Graves' hyperthyroidism and ophthalmopathy. Template material for amplifying TCR beta CDR3 regions consisted of RNA transcripts. TCR CDR3 regions were first amplified by RT-PCR with HTBI primers. TCRdb independently ran MiXCR on the multiplex PCR reads; one entry per CDR3 protein. The sample lists around 800,000 distinct CDR3 sequences, 35% to 45% occurring once. This clonotype was counted many times. V gave up 7 bases and J gave up 3 bases, with 19 bases separating them. The CDR3 consists of 15 residues. Germline V CDR1 and CDR2: SGHTA, FQGNSA. A lack of ophthalmopathy progression within 18 months defined stable Graves' hyperthyroidism.

Sequenced material: blood. The chain employs TRBV7-2 and TRBJ2-7; D is ambiguous. The receptor's source is a man aged 18 to 29 with Graves' hyperthyroidism. The CDR3 DNA follows: TGTGCCAGCACCACCATAGGTCGAGGCCTCTACGAGCAGTACTTC. Residues: CASTTIGRGLYEQYF.